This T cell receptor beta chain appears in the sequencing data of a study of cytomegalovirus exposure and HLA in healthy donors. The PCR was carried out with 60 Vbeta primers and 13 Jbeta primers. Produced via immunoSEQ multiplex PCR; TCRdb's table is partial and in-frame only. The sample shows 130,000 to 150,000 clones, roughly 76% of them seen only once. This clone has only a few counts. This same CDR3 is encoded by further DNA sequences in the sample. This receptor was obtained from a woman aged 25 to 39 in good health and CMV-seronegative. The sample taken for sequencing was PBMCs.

The CDR3 DNA is TGCGCCAGCAGCCAGGGAGGACTAGCGGGTTACAATGAGCAGTTCTTC. This encodes CASSQGGLAGYNEQFF. This sequence joins TRBV4-1 and TRBJ2-1, with 11 bases identical to TRBD2. The germline V gene has CDR1 MGHRA and CDR2 YSYEKL. V dropped 3 bases and J dropped 4; count of bases not matched to a gene: 5. The CDR3 consists of 16 residues.